This note documents a single TCR beta chain sequence. Its antigen is unknown. The sample originates from a study of T-cell memory formation after mild COVID-19. General observations from the study: CD4/CD8 balance characterized clones contracting day 15 to 85, and CD4+ skew characterized later expanders.

V was trimmed by 3 bases and J by 3 bases, leaving 12 bases between them. Germline loops: CDR1 KGHSH, CDR2 LQKENI. The CDR3 spans 14 residues. TCRdb ran MiXCR on the 5' RACE reads and lists one entry per CDR3 protein. This sample has around 500,000 distinct CDR3 sequences, with around a sixth found just once. Material: PBMCs or a T cell subset sorted from them (not recorded which). This TCR came from an adult woman who had mild COVID-19 (a few samples of this study predate the infection). Cell type and time point are not known. This chain connects TRBV18 to TRBJ2-7; possibly TRBD1 for D (5 bases). The CDR3 is CASSPVGPNYEQYF. The CDR3 DNA is TGTGCCAGCTCACCTGTGGGGCCTAACTACGAGCAGTACTTC.